Presented here are 31 T cell receptor beta chains from one specimen sequenced in a study of blood T cell repertoires in COVID-19. TCRdb keeps only in-frame clones here, not all; method: immunoSEQ multiplex PCR. The sample contains hundreds of thousands of clones, 75% to 85% of which appear only once. The specimen was peripheral blood. All receptors come from a woman younger than 45 with COVID-19, enrolled during active disease.

V usage is TRBV27 and J usage is TRBJ2-7; D is perhaps TRBD2 (6 bases). This CDR3 has 15 residues. Germline lookup yields CDR1 MNHEY and CDR2 SMNVEV (reference sequence). Deletions cut 1 base from V and 3 bases from J, with 13 bases between. This CDR3 reads CASSLWREGRYEQYF. The CDR3 nucleotides are TGTGCCAGCAGTTTATGGCGGGAAGGTCGCTACGAGCAGTACTTC.

V is TRBV25-1 and J is TRBJ2-7; 15 positions agree with TRBD2. J gave up 7 bases and V 4 bases, and 8 bases lay outside the gene matches. The CDR3 sequence is 16 residues long. The germline gives CDR1 MGHDK, CDR2 SYGVNS. The CDR3: CASSGKGLAGGWEQYF. In DNA, the CDR3 is TGTGCCAGCAGTGGCAAAGGACTAGCGGGAGGGTGGGAGCAGTACTTC.

This clone was counted only a few times. This rearrangement joins TRBV5-6 to TRBJ2-1, with TRBD2 as a possible D gene (6 bases). CDR3 length: 11 residues. Deletions cut 5 bases from V and 8 bases from J, with 8 bases between. The germline gives CDR1 SGHDT, CDR2 YYEEEE. Here the CDR3 DNA reads TGTGCCAGCAGTAGGGAGGATGAGCAGTTCTTC. Its protein is CASSREDEQFF.

Notes on this clone: Within the sample, other DNA sequences also encode this same CDR3. This rearrangement joins TRBV13 to TRBJ2-7, with 10 bases matching TRBD1. CDR3 length: 14 amino acids. Germline assignment: CDR1 PRHDT and CDR2 FYEKMQ (reference sequence). The V gene end was trimmed by 4 bases and the J gene end by 6 bases; junction bases not matched to a gene: 6. The CDR3 nucleotides read TGTGCCAGCAGCTCCGGGACAGGGGTCTCCGAGCAGTACTTC. Translated: CASSSGTGVSEQYF.

J is TRBJ2-3 and V is TRBV7-2; a weak D match, TRBD2 (6 bases). V was pared by 4 bases and J by 1 base, with 18 bases between. The CDR3 extends over 17 amino acids. Looked up from germline, CDR1 is SGHTA and CDR2 is FQGNSA. This chain's CDR3 is CASSSPGLPRGTDTQYF. The CDR3 bases are TGTGCCAGCAGCTCCCCGGGACTCCCTAGGGGCACAGATACGCAGTATTTT.

This clone was recorded only once. This chain connects TRBV1 to TRBJ1-2. TRBV1 is a documented pseudogene. CDR3 length: 17 amino acids. The CDR3 spells CTSSQTSRGPGRYGYTF. CDR3 in DNA: TGCACCAGCAGCCAAACCTCCAGAGGGCCCGGCCGCTATGGCTACACCTTC.

This chain joins TRBV5-1 and TRBJ2-1, with 10 bases matching TRBD2. The V gene's germline CDR1 is SGHRS and CDR2 YFSETQ. J was trimmed by 9 bases and V by 1 base; bases with no gene match: 4. CDR3 length equals 14 residues. The CDR3 DNA sequence: TGCGCCAGCAGCTTGCGGAGCGGGGGGGGTGAGCAGTTCTTC. Amino acids: CASSLRSGGGEQFF.

This chain connects TRBV29-1 to TRBJ1-2; 7 bases are shared with TRBD1. The CDR3 is 12 amino acids. Trimming at V came to 6 bases and at J to 4 bases, leaving 5 bases not matched to a gene. Germline CDR1 is SQVTM and CDR2 is ANQGSEA. CDR3 bases: TGCAGCGTCGAATACAGGGGCTATGGCTACACCTTC. This sequence encodes CSVEYRGYGYTF.

The J gene is TRBJ1-2, the V gene TRBV2, with a tentative D call TRBD1 (6 bases). Germline values: CDR1 SNHLY, CDR2 FYNNEI. This CDR3 is built from 13 residues. The V end lost 3 bases, the J end lost 4 bases, and 9 bases lay between the germline ends. The CDR3 DNA reads as TGTGCCAGCAGTGATGGACAGATCTATGGCTACACCTTC. Protein sequence: CASSDGQIYGYTF.

The rearrangement joins TRBV7-2 to TRBJ2-5, with 7 positions matching TRBD1. CDR1 and CDR2 (germline): SGHTA, FQGNSA. Trimming at V came to 4 bases and at J to 5 bases, leaving 7 bases not matched to a gene. This CDR3 contains 14 residues. CDR3 nucleotide sequence: TGTGCCAGCAGCTCACAGGGGTTCAGGGAGACCCAGTACTTC. Amino acid sequence: CASSSQGFRETQYF.

The chain joins TRBV27 to TRBJ1-1; D is possibly TRBD1 (6 bases). Germline lookup yields CDR1 MNHEY and CDR2 SMNVEV (reference sequence). CDR3 length: 14 amino acids. V was cut by 5 bases and J by 5 bases, with 15 bases left in between. The CDR3 here is CASSAEQGWTEAFF. CDR3 in DNA: TGTGCCAGCAGTGCCGAACAGGGTTGGACTGAAGCTTTCTTT.

This clone was seen just once. CDR3 DNA sequence: TGCGCCAGCAGACCCCTAGCGGCCGGATACGAGCAGTACTTC. It translates to CASRPLAAGYEQYF. V gene TRBV5-1 combines with J gene TRBJ2-7, with TRBD2 matching 7 bases. V was pared by 5 bases and J by 4 bases, with 9 bases of the junction left unmatched. CDR1 is SGHRS, CDR2 YFSETQ, per germline. The CDR3 consists of 14 residues.

The chain employs TRBV11-2 and TRBJ1-5; the match to TRBD1 covers 12 bases. This CDR3 is 15 amino acids long. Losses at the gene ends were 4 bases for V and 7 bases for J; bases not matched to a gene: 5. Germline assignment: CDR1 SGHAT and CDR2 FQNNGV. CDR3 in DNA: TGTGCCAGCAGCTCGGGACAGGGGGCCGGGCAGCCCCAGCATTTT. As protein: CASSSGQGAGQPQHF.

The genes are TRBV7-2 and TRBJ2-7, with D perhaps TRBD2 (6 bases). Germline V gives CDR1 SGHTA, CDR2 FQGNSA. This CDR3 is built from 15 residues. Trimming cost V 1 base and J 0 bases, with 10 bases left between them. CDR3 bases: TGTGCCAGCAGCTTAGTGGGGGGTAGCTCCTACGAGCAGTACTTC. The encoded protein is CASSLVGGSSYEQYF.

The J gene is TRBJ1-5, the V gene TRBV24-1; D gene ambiguous. The CDR3 covers 14 residues. Per the germline V gene, CDR1 is KGHDR and CDR2 is SFDVKD. Deletions cut 2 bases from V and 4 bases from J, with 8 bases between. The CDR3 reads CATSDWESNQPQHF. In nucleotides, the CDR3 is TGTGCCACCAGTGATTGGGAGTCTAATCAGCCCCAGCATTTT.

The sample holds a few counts of this clone. The rearrangement links TRBV7-9 to TRBJ1-2; 9 nucleotides line up with TRBD1. Germline CDR1 is SEHNR and CDR2 is FQNEAQ (reference sequence). The CDR3 has 17 amino acids. V was clipped by 0 bases and J by 8 bases; unmatched bases: 13. CDR3 residues: CASSLALRGTGSKGYTF. CDR3 coding DNA: TGTGCCAGCAGCTTAGCGCTCCGGGGGACAGGGTCTAAAGGCTACACCTTC.

The V call is TRBV5-5, the J call TRBJ1-3; a weak D match, TRBD1 (6 bases). Germline V gene sequence: CDR1 SGHKS, CDR2 YYEKEE (reference sequence). This CDR3 region has 12 residues. Between the trimmed V and J ends, which lost 0 bases and 10 bases, there was a span of 8 bases. Here the CDR3 reads CASSLGTATIYF. In DNA form, the CDR3 reads TGTGCCAGCAGCTTGGGGACAGCAACCATATATTTT.

The chain carries TRBV5-1 and TRBJ2-1, with TRBD1 matching over 7 bases. V dropped 0 bases and J dropped 4; count of bases not matched to a gene: 7. Germline values: CDR1 SGHRS, CDR2 YFSETQ. The CDR3 runs 16 residues. CDR3 in DNA: TGCGCCAGCAGCTTGGCGACGGGACAGAGTTACAATGAGCAGTTCTTC. It yields the protein CASSLATGQSYNEQFF. Based on the CDR3 plus reference TRBV5-1 and TRBJ2-1, the full variable domain is KAGVTQTPRYLIKTRGQQVTLSCSPISGHRSVSWYQQTPGQGLQFLFEYFSETQRNKGNFPGRFSGRQFSNSRSEMNVSTLELGDSALYLCASSLATGQSYNEQFFGPGTRLTVL.

This chain uses TRBV27 with TRBJ2-3, with D possibly being TRBD2 (5 bases). CDR1 is MNHEY, CDR2 SMNVEV, per germline (reference sequence). With 2 bases removed from V and 5 bases from J, the gap between germline ends came to 11 bases. CDR3 length: 14 amino acids. CDR3: CASSLRLAVDTQYF. The CDR3 region has the DNA TGTGCCAGCAGTTTAAGGCTAGCTGTAGATACGCAGTATTTT.

J is TRBJ1-5 and V is TRBV12-3 or TRBV12-4, with D hard to call. V gave up 1 base and J gave up 7 bases, with 8 bases separating them. The CDR3 runs 13 residues. The CDR3 DNA follows: TGTGCCAGCAGTTTAGGTATCGAGCAGCCCCAGCATTTT. This encodes CASSLGIEQPQHF.

The rearrangement uses TRBV7-6 and TRBJ2-1; a possible D gene is TRBD2 (7 bases). The CDR3 covers 17 residues. Trimming stripped 4 bases from V and 13 bases from J, with 29 bases between. Germline loops: CDR1 SGHVS, CDR2 FNYEAQ. The CDR3 loop reads CASSSTHRGATTLSQFF. The DNA of the CDR3 is TGTGCCAGCAGCTCGACTCACCGGGGGGCTACAACTCTATCACAGTTCTTC.

This sequence joins TRBV10-3 and TRBJ2-7; 11 bases are a match to TRBD1. Germline V lookup: CDR1 ENHRY, CDR2 SYGVKD. Germline trimming cut 4 bases from V and 3 bases from J; bases unmatched to any gene: 2. The CDR3 sequence is 14 residues long. CDR3 DNA: TGTGCCATCAGTGGGGACAGGGGGGGCTACGAGCAGTACTTC. This gives the protein CAISGDRGGYEQYF.

CDR3 in amino acids: CASSWDRDYGYTF. The CDR3 DNA reads TGTGCCAGCAGTTGGGACAGGGACTATGGCTACACCTTC. This sequence joins TRBV27 and TRBJ1-2; 9 nucleotides match TRBD1. Losses at the gene ends were 4 bases for V and 3 bases for J; bases not matched to a gene: 0. The CDR3 contains 13 residues. Germline CDR1 and CDR2: MNHEY and SMNVEV (reference sequence).

The chain couples TRBV30 to TRBJ2-5, with a possible D match to TRBD1 (6 bases). This CDR3 is built from 13 residues. The germline V gene has CDR1 GTSNPN and CDR2 SVGIG (reference sequence). V lost 4 bases and J lost 5, with 14 bases in between. In nucleotides, the CDR3 is TGTGCCTGGACCTGGGACATCCGGGAGACCCAGTACTTC. Translation: CAWTWDIRETQYF.

The CDR3 loop is CASSLERTGELFF. The CDR3 DNA sequence: TGTGCCAGCAGCTTAGAACGGACCGGGGAGCTGTTTTTT. The V call is TRBV11-2, the J call TRBJ2-2; D is uncertain. The CDR3 runs 13 residues. With 0 bases removed from V and 5 bases from J, the gap between germline ends came to 4 bases. Germline V gives CDR1 SGHAT, CDR2 FQNNGV. Filled out from reference TRBV11-2 and TRBJ2-2, the complete variable domain reads EAGVAQSPRYKIIEKRQSVAFWCNPISGHATLYWYQQILGQGPKLLIQFQNNGVVDDSQLPKDRFSAERLKGVDSTLKIQPAKLEDSAVYLCASSLERTGELFFGEGSRLTVL.

This chain joins TRBV13 and TRBJ1-2, with TRBD1 matching over 7 bases. Germline CDR1 PRHDT, CDR2 FYEKMQ (reference sequence). V lost 2 bases to trimming and J lost 6 bases; unmatched junction nucleotides: 3. The CDR3 totals 13 residues. Here the CDR3 DNA reads TGTGCCAGCAGCTTAAGAGGGGGCAATGGCTACACCTTC. This sequence encodes CASSLRGGNGYTF.

The chain combines TRBV18 with TRBJ1-2, with D tentatively TRBD1 (6 bases). This CDR3 contains 15 residues. Germline-derived CDR1 and CDR2 are KGHSH and LQKENI. With 8 bases removed from V and 4 bases from J, the gap between germline ends came to 20 bases. The CDR3 nucleotides are TGTGCCAGCATCCTCACAGGGACGACTACCTATGGCTACACCTTC. This translates into CASILTGTTTYGYTF.

The rearrangement uses TRBV4-3 and TRBJ1-6; D perhaps matches TRBD1 (5 bases). The CDR3 runs 16 residues. V was trimmed by 0 bases and J by 8 bases, leaving 14 bases between them. In germline, CDR1 is LGHNA, CDR2 YSLEER. DNA of the CDR3: TGCGCCAGCAGCCAAGACCCGGGACTGAATGATTCACCCCTCCACTTT. It yields the protein CASSQDPGLNDSPLHF.

The chain combines TRBV28 with TRBJ1-2; D perhaps matches TRBD1 (5 bases). The CDR3 is 13 amino acids. Germline loops: CDR1 MDHEN, CDR2 SYDVKM. V shed 5 bases and J shed 7 bases, with 14 bases lying between them. The CDR3 sequence is CASSLQVVGGYTF. Here the CDR3 DNA reads TGTGCCAGCAGTCTACAGGTGGTTGGTGGCTACACCTTC.

The chain couples TRBV28 to TRBJ1-1, with D possibly matching TRBD1 (5 bases). The V gene lost 1 base and the J gene lost 1 base, with 7 bases spanning the gap. The CDR3 runs to 14 residues. The V gene's germline CDR1 is MDHEN and CDR2 SYDVKM. CDR3 coding DNA: TGTGCCAGCAGTTTATTGGGGGGGAACACTGAAGCTTTCTTT. It codes for CASSLLGGNTEAFF.

The chain employs TRBV5-4 and TRBJ1-1; D may be TRBD1 (5 bases). The germline V gene has CDR1 SGHNT and CDR2 YYREEE (reference sequence). This CDR3 region has 13 residues. V lost 5 bases, J lost 5 bases, and 13 bases lay in between. The CDR3 reads CASSSGEGTEAFF. The CDR3 DNA follows: TGTGCCAGCAGTTCTGGGGAGGGGACTGAAGCTTTCTTT.